This T cell receptor (beta chain) is drawn from a study of Tregs in tolerant kidney transplant recipients. V was shortened by 1 base and J by 2 bases, with 15 bases between the two germline ends. The CDR3 has 17 residues. The germline V gene encodes CDR1 LGHNA and CDR2 YSLEER. Profiled with immunoSEQ multiplex PCR; TCRdb holds only in-frame clones, not every one. The sample consists of some 65,000 clones, roughly 89% of them appearing once. This receptor was identified in a human donor in good health. The sample consisted of CD4+ T cells from blood. The chain is built from TRBV4-3 and TRBJ1-3; D is ambiguous. The CDR3 nucleotides are TGCGCCAGCAGCCAAGTCAGTCCGGGGAACGCTGGAAACACCATATATTTT. Its translation: CASSQVSPGNAGNTIYF.